The present entry profiles one T cell receptor (beta chain) with its context. Its antigen is currently unknown. These data are taken from a study of cytomegalovirus exposure and HLA in healthy donors. Whole-study findings and limits: Most TCR sequences were uncommon, yet certain public TCRs appeared in many donors. As was reported, the classifier diagnosed cytomegalovirus status with high specificity and sensitivity.

The protocol was immunoSEQ multiplex PCR, while the TCRdb copy is restricted to in-frame clones and leaves out a portion. The sample gives 110,000 to 150,000 clones, roughly 90% of which show up once; 2.5% to 3.5% is in the top ten. Germline CDR1 and CDR2: MNHEY and SMNVEV (reference sequence). V gave up 6 bases and J gave up 6 bases; unmatched junction bases: 8. The CDR3 is 15 residues long. Sequenced material: PBMCs. The chain couples TRBV27 to TRBJ1-1; 12 nucleotides line up with TRBD1. This receptor was identified in a man aged 18 to 30 in good health and CMV-seronegative. CDR3 sequence (DNA): TGTGCCAGCAGAGCACCCGGGACAGGGGGCCCTGAAGCTTTCTTT. Its protein product is CASRAPGTGGPEAFF.